These 25 T cell receptor beta chains originate from one sample sequenced in a study of blood T cell repertoires in COVID-19 (TCRdb year 2020). Libraries were prepared through the immunoSEQ multiplex PCR assay. TCRdb mirrors the immuneACCESS table, restricted to in-frame sequences. Some clones are absent from its copies; in checked studies, under half trace to an unresolved V gene, and the reason for the others is unknown. Within this sample are about 140,000 clones, with about 80% of them counted one time only. The top ten clones comprise 1.6% of the sample. Sequenced material: peripheral blood. All receptors come from a human donor in a cohort sampled during active COVID-19.

V and J are TRBV29-1 and TRBJ2-7; D possibly corresponds to TRBD1 (7 bases). Germline V lookup: CDR1 SQVTM, CDR2 ANQGSEA. CDR3 length: 15 residues. V lost 7 bases and J 2 bases, leaving 21 bases between the germline ends. The CDR3 nucleotides are TGCAGCGCCAGGGCAGGGGGGACGTTAGCCTACGAGCAGTACTTC. Its translation is CSARAGGTLAYEQYF.

This clone was counted a few times. The chain uses TRBV5-4 and TRBJ1-4; D ambiguous. The germline V and J ends were trimmed by 3 bases and 10 bases, with 13 bases remaining between them. Germline CDR1 and CDR2: SGHNT and YYREEE (reference sequence). CDR3 length equals 13 residues. The CDR3: CASSSPTSGKLFF. The CDR3 nucleotides are TGTGCCAGCAGCTCCCCTACGAGTGGAAAACTGTTTTTT.

V is TRBV20-1 and J is TRBJ2-1; 8 bases agree with TRBD2. V dropped 3 bases and J dropped 14; count of bases not matched to a gene: 12. CDR1 DFQATT and CDR2 SNEGSKA come from the germline V gene (reference sequence). CDR3 size: 13 residues. The CDR3 spells CSASPSGSGNEFF. The CDR3 coding sequence is TGCAGTGCTAGTCCATCCGGTAGCGGGAACGAGTTCTTC.

The rearrangement links TRBV21-1 to TRBJ1-1; the table's D call TRBD1 went unverified against the DNA. TRBV21-1 is a pseudogene segment. The CDR3 has 11 residues. DNA for the CDR3: TGTGCCAGCAGCTCTTACAGGGGCCTAAACTTT. Protein sequence: CASSSYRGLNF.

In regard to this clone: The sample has other DNA sequences that encode this CDR3 too. CDR3 protein: CASSPVTGDTEAFF. The DNA of the CDR3 is TGTGCCAGCTCACCAGTCACAGGGGACACTGAAGCTTTCTTT. The chain uses TRBV18 and TRBJ1-1; 7 bases agree with TRBD1. CDR3 length: 14 residues. Germline CDR1 KGHSH, CDR2 LQKENI. Losses at the gene ends were 2 bases for V and 3 bases for J; bases not matched to a gene: 3.

The V and J genes are TRBV18 and TRBJ2-4, with 7 bases matching TRBD1. The CDR3 runs to 16 residues. CDR1 KGHSH and CDR2 LQKENI come from the germline V gene. V trimming: 3 bases; J trimming: 4 bases; junction bases outside the gene matches: 9. The CDR3 here is CASSPNRDREKNIQYF. The DNA of the CDR3 is TGTGCCAGCTCACCCAACCGGGACAGAGAAAAAAACATTCAGTACTTC.

This rearrangement joins TRBV18 to TRBJ2-7; D is possibly TRBD1 (8 bases). Germline CDR1 is KGHSH and CDR2 is LQKENI. V lost 3 bases to trimming and J lost 5 bases, with 23 bases between them. The CDR3 length is 17 residues. The CDR3 region has the DNA TGTGCCAGCTCACCTCCGGGACAGGTCGGGAGGTATAACGAGCAGTACTTC. Protein: CASSPPGQVGRYNEQYF.

This chain joins TRBV2 and TRBJ2-2; 10 nucleotides agree with TRBD2. The germline V gene has CDR1 SNHLY and CDR2 FYNNEI. The trim removed 4 bases at V and 6 bases at J, leaving 5 bases unmatched. The CDR3 covers 15 residues. The CDR3: CASSGGLAGAGELFF. The CDR3 nucleotides read TGTGCCAGCAGTGGTGGGCTAGCGGGAGCCGGGGAGCTGTTTTTT.

V usage is TRBV28 and J usage is TRBJ2-5, with D possibly being TRBD2 (5 bases). This CDR3 has 14 residues. Germline CDR1 is MDHEN and CDR2 is SYDVKM. V shed 2 bases and J shed 2 bases, with 9 bases lying between them. As DNA, the CDR3 is TGTGCCAGCAGTTTAGGAGGTCAGCAAGAGACCCAGTACTTC. Encoded protein: CASSLGGQQETQYF.

In its sample, this clone was seen a few times. The chain combines TRBV14 with TRBJ2-2; D is uncertain. This CDR3 region has 14 residues. V lost 7 bases, J lost 4 bases, and 13 bases lay in between. The germline gives CDR1 SGHDN, CDR2 FVKESK. CDR3 coding DNA: TGTGCCAGCACCCCCAGAAGAGGCACCGGGGAGCTGTTTTTT. This sequence encodes CASTPRRGTGELFF.

This rearrangement joins TRBV5-1 to TRBJ2-3, with a possible D match to TRBD1 (6 bases). This CDR3 spans 14 amino acids. Germline V lookup: CDR1 SGHRS, CDR2 YFSETQ. V shed 7 bases and J shed 12 bases, with 24 bases lying between them. CDR3 nucleotides: TGCGCCAGCGGCCCACAGGGAACCCTTACCCCTCAGTATTTT. Encoded protein: CASGPQGTLTPQYF.

J is TRBJ1-2 and V is TRBV18; D may be TRBD1 (5 bases). Germline CDR1 and CDR2: KGHSH and LQKENI. With 5 bases removed from V and 7 bases from J, the gap between germline ends came to 14 bases. CDR3 size: 13 residues. CDR3 sequence (DNA): TGTGCCAGCTCAGTGGACAAGGGTCTTGGCTACACCTTC. Translation gives CASSVDKGLGYTF. Using reference TRBV18 and TRBJ1-2 for the parts outside the CDR3, the full variable domain is NAGVMQNPRHLVRRRGQEARLRCSPMKGHSHVYWYRQLPEEGLKFMVYLQKENIIDESGMPKERFSAEFPKEGPSILRIQQVVRGDSAAYFCASSVDKGLGYTFGSGTRLTVV.

This clone came up once. The V and J genes are TRBV5-1 and TRBJ2-1; 9 nucleotides align to TRBD2. CDR1 and CDR2 from the germline V gene are SGHRS and YFSETQ. V lost 0 bases and J lost 8; bases outside the gene matches: 9. The CDR3 extends over 16 amino acids. The CDR3 protein is CASSLVSGSKLYEQFF. The CDR3 DNA reads TGCGCCAGCAGCTTGGTTAGCGGGAGTAAGCTCTATGAGCAGTTCTTC.

V usage is TRBV5-8 and J usage is TRBJ1-5, with a possible D match to TRBD1 (6 bases). Germline assignment: CDR1 SGHTS and CDR2 YDEGEE. V was cut by 5 bases and J by 5 bases, with 11 bases left in between. There are 13 residues in the CDR3. CDR3: CASRYYRDQPQHF. The CDR3 DNA follows: TGTGCCAGCAGGTATTACAGGGATCAGCCCCAGCATTTT.

The chain couples TRBV7-2 to TRBJ2-2; 9 bases are shared with TRBD1. The CDR3 loop spans 15 amino acids. Losses at the gene ends were 6 bases for V and 8 bases for J; bases not matched to a gene: 10. The V gene's germline CDR1 is SGHTA and CDR2 FQGNSA. CDR3 in DNA: TGTGCCAGCAGTTTGGGGACAGGGTTATGGGGGGAGCTGTTTTTT. Protein: CASSLGTGLWGELFF. The full variable domain, completed using reference TRBV7-2 and TRBJ2-2, is GAGVSQSPSNKVTEKGKDVELRCDPISGHTALYWYRQSLGQGLEFLIYFQGNSAPDKSGLPSDRFSAERTGGSVSTLTIQRTQQEDSAVYLCASSLGTGLWGELFFGEGSRLTVL.

The chain couples TRBV11-3 to TRBJ2-2; D ambiguous. V lost 0 bases to trimming and J lost 6 bases, with 5 bases between them. The CDR3 contains 13 residues. Germline V lookup: CDR1 SGHNT, CDR2 YENEEA. Here the CDR3 reads CASSLELSGELFF. The CDR3 nucleotides are TGTGCCAGCAGCTTAGAACTCTCCGGGGAGCTGTTTTTT.

This chain connects TRBV5-8 to TRBJ1-4, with D tentatively TRBD1 (5 bases). V gave up 5 bases and J gave up 0 bases, with 17 bases separating them. The CDR3 runs 17 residues. In germline, CDR1 is SGHTS, CDR2 YDEGEE. CDR3 residues: CASRRQRMSATNEKLFF. CDR3 in DNA: TGTGCCAGCAGGAGACAGAGAATGTCTGCAACTAATGAAAAACTGTTTTTT.

Only a few counts were recorded for this clone. The genes are TRBV7-9 and TRBJ1-6; D is unclear. Germline assignment: CDR1 SEHNR and CDR2 FQNEAQ (reference sequence). The CDR3 contains 16 residues. V was pared by 0 bases and J by 6 bases, with 12 bases between. CDR3 amino acids: CASSLASAAINSPLHF. CDR3 bases: TGTGCCAGCAGCTTAGCGTCCGCGGCTATTAATTCACCCCTCCACTTT. The whole variable domain, remainder taken from reference TRBV7-9 and TRBJ1-6, is DTGVSQNPRHKITKRGQNVTFRCDPISEHNRLYWYRQTLGQGPEFLTYFQNEAQLEKSRLLSDRFSAERPKGSFSTLEIQRTEQGDSAMYLCASSLASAAINSPLHFGNGTRLTVT.

In its sample, this clone was seen a few times. V gene TRBV15 combines with J gene TRBJ1-2; D is unresolved. The CDR3 has 14 residues. Trimming removed 0 bases from V and 8 bases from J, with 13 bases in between. Germline V gene lookup returns CDR1 LNHNV and CDR2 YYDKDF (reference sequence). CDR3 sequence (DNA): TGTGCCACCAGCAGAGATAGGGAGTGGTACGGCTACACCTTC. It encodes CATSRDREWYGYTF.

The rearrangement joins TRBV27 to TRBJ1-2, with TRBD1 matching over 10 bases. The trim removed 6 bases at V and 4 bases at J, leaving 11 bases unmatched. The CDR3 totals 16 residues. Germline lookup yields CDR1 MNHEY and CDR2 SMNVEV (reference sequence). The CDR3 sequence is CASRALGQGLFYGYTF. The CDR3 DNA follows: TGTGCCAGCAGGGCACTGGGACAGGGGCTTTTCTATGGCTACACCTTC.

This clone was observed a handful of times. The V call is TRBV28, the J call TRBJ1-3; perhaps TRBD1 as D (6 bases). Deletions cut 5 bases from V and 4 bases from J, with 18 bases between. Germline V gives CDR1 MDHEN, CDR2 SYDVKM. This CDR3 comprises 16 residues. The CDR3 loop reads CASSKDSSAAGNTIYF. CDR3 DNA: TGTGCCAGCAGTAAGGACAGTTCGGCAGCGGGAAACACCATATATTTT.

The chain couples TRBV6-5 to TRBJ1-1; the match to TRBD1 covers 9 bases. Germline V CDR1 and CDR2: MNHEY, SVGAGI. V lost 6 bases and J lost 4; bases outside the gene matches: 9. The CDR3 totals 15 residues. CDR3 sequence reads: CASSQGDRVVTEAFF. CDR3 nucleotides: TGTGCCAGCAGCCAAGGGGACAGGGTTGTCACTGAAGCTTTCTTT.

The V call is TRBV28, the J call TRBJ2-7; 8 bases are shared with TRBD1. The ends lost 2 bases at V and 3 bases at J; junction bases unmatched: 3. Germline values: CDR1 MDHEN, CDR2 SYDVKM. The CDR3 has 14 amino acids. The CDR3 region has the DNA TGTGCCAGCAGTTTAACGGGACAGGACTACGAGCAGTACTTC. This translates into CASSLTGQDYEQYF.

A remark on this clone: Within the sample, other DNA sequences also encode this same CDR3. The chain carries TRBV6-2 or TRBV6-3 and TRBJ2-1; 11 nucleotides line up with TRBD2. There are 15 residues in the CDR3. V shed 3 bases, J shed 4 bases, and the junction held 2 bases outside the gene matches. CDR1 is MNHEY, CDR2 SVGEGT, per germline. In nucleotides, the CDR3 is TGTGCCAGCAGTTATCTAGCGGGGGGTTACAATGAGCAGTTCTTC. Translated: CASSYLAGGYNEQFF.

This chain uses TRBV3-1 (or the pseudogene TRBV3-2) with TRBJ2-7; 12 bases are a match to TRBD2. V shed 8 bases and J 5 bases; nucleotides not matched to a gene: 10. The CDR3 is made up of 15 amino acids. CDR1 LGHDT and CDR2 YNNKEL come from the germline V gene (reference sequence). The CDR3 sequence: CASSGTSGQVHEQYF. CDR3 DNA sequence: TGTGCCAGCTCCGGGACTAGCGGGCAGGTCCACGAGCAGTACTTC.